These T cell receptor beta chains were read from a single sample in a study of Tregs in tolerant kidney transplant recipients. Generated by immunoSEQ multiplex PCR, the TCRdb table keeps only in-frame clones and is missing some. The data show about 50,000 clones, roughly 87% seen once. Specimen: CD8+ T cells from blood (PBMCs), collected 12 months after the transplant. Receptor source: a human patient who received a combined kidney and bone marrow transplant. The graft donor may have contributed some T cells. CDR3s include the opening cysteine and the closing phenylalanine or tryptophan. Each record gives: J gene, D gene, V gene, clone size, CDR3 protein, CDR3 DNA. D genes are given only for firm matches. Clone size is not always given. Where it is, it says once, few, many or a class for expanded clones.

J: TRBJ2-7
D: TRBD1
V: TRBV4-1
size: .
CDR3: CASSPFQGQGPHAGF
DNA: TGCGCCAGCAGCCCATTCCAAGGACAGGGCCCCCACGCGGGCTTC

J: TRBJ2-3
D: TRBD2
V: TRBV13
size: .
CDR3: CASSFPTSGRTDTQYF
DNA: TGTGCCAGCAGCTTCCCGACTAGCGGGCGCACAGATACGCAGTATTTT

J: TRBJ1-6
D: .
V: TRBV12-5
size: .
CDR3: CASVKDTNNSPLHF
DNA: TGTGCTAGTGTCAAGGACACTAATAATTCACCCCTCCACTTT

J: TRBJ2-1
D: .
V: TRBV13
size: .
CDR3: CASSLARGNEQFF
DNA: TGTGCCAGCAGTTTAGCACGAGGCAATGAGCAGTTCTTC

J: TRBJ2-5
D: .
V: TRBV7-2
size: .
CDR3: CASSYPWLAPWETQYF
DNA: TGTGCCAGCAGCTACCCCTGGCTAGCGCCTTGGGAGACCCAGTACTTC

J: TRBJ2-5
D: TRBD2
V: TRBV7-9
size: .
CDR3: CASSSLAGPVQETQYF
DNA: TGTGCCAGCAGCTCCCTAGCGGGACCCGTACAAGAGACCCAGTACTTC

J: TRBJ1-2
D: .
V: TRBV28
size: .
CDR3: CASIGAAQGFNYGYTF
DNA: TGTGCCAGCATCGGGGCCGCACAGGGATTTAACTATGGCTACACCTTC

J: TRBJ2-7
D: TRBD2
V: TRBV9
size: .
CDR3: CASSATSPGTSGSNDPYEQYF
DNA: TGTGCCAGCAGCGCGACTTCCCCTGGGACTAGCGGTTCAAACGATCCCTACGAGCAGTACTTC

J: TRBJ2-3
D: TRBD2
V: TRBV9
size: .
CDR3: CASSGLAGDNTVAQYF
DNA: TGTGCCAGCAGCGGACTAGCGGGGGACAACACAGTGGCGCAGTATTTT

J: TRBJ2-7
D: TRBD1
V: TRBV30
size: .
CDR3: CAWRGPGTGGFHEQYF
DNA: TGTGCCTGGAGAGGCCCCGGGACAGGGGGCTTCCACGAGCAGTACTTC

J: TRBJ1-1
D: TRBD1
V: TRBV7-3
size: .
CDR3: CASSSKPPRQGRTEAFF
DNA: TGTGCCAGCAGCTCAAAGCCCCCCCGACAGGGAAGAACTGAAGCTTTCTTT

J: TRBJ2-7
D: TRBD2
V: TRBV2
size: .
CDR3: CASSERAGGFYEQYF
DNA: TGTGCCAGCAGTGAAAGGGCGGGGGGGTTCTACGAGCAGTACTTC

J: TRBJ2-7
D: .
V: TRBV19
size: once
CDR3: CASSLGRDYEQYF
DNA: TGTGCCAGTAGCCTCGGCAGGGACTACGAGCAGTACTTC

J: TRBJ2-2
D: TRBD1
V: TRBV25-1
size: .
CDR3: CASKTGDRVFF
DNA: TGTGCCAGCAAGACAGGGGATAGGGTTTTTTTT

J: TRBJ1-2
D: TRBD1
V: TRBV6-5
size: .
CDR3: CASSRTGEMDGYTF
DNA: TGTGCCAGCAGTAGAACAGGGGAGATGGATGGCTACACCTTC

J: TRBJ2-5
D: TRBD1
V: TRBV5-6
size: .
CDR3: CASSLHRGLGETQYF
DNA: TGTGCCAGCAGCTTACACAGGGGTTTAGGTGAGACCCAGTACTTC

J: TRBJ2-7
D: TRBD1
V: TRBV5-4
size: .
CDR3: CASSAGQGAYEQYF
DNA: TGTGCCAGCAGCGCGGGACAGGGGGCTTACGAGCAGTACTTC